The clone carrying this T cell receptor (beta chain) was recorded a few times. Its specificity is not known. The data originate from a study of blood T cells in healthy people across ages. Broader study findings: A strong correlation was seen between TCR beta diversity and naive T cell percentage. Age brought a roughly linear fall in TCR beta diversity measured per million T cells. Diversity was higher, and naive CD4+ cells more numerous, in long-lived donors than in aged donors.

A sample-barcoded 5' primer and a J-beta primer mix were used in a second PCR of about 6 to 12 cycles. Every single cDNA molecule received a tag from a template-switch adaptor with 12 random nucleotides. MiXCR, applied by TCRdb to the 5' RACE reads, yields one record per CDR3 protein. The sample contains around 990,000 distinct CDR3 sequences, around two fifths of which appear only once. The CDR3 extends over 13 amino acids. Germline lookup yields CDR1 MNHEY and CDR2 SMNVEV (reference sequence). V lost 5 bases to trimming and J lost 7 bases, with 14 bases between them. The rearrangement joins TRBV27 to TRBJ2-5; perhaps D is TRBD1 or TRBD2 (5 bases each). This TCR was sampled from a man younger than 30 in good health. The sequenced sample consisted of blood. CDR3 nucleotide sequence: TGTGCCAGCAGTGTAGTGGGGGAAGGGACCCAGTACTTC. Translation: CASSVVGEGTQYF.